Given below is one TCR beta chain in context. This sample is drawn from a study of cytomegalovirus exposure and HLA in healthy donors. The germline V and J ends were trimmed by 2 bases and 4 bases, with 10 bases remaining between them. The CDR3 extends over 14 amino acids. The V gene's germline CDR1 is MRHNA and CDR2 SNTAGT. PCR was performed using 60 Vbeta and 13 Jbeta primers. Only in-frame clones appear in the TCRdb table, and some are missing; sequencing was by immunoSEQ multiplex PCR. The repertoire table contains about 130,000 clones. Input material: PBMCs. This clonotype was sampled from a woman between 55 and 75 years old in good health and CMV-seronegative. The J gene is TRBJ2-3, the V gene TRBV6-4; D perhaps matches TRBD2 (6 bases). The DNA of the CDR3 is TGTGCCAGCAGTGACGTCGGGGGTTCAGATACGCAGTATTTT. It yields the protein CASSDVGGSDTQYF.